The 5 T cell receptor beta chains given below trace back to one sample, sequenced in a study of shared clonotypes between healthy human individuals (dated by TCRdb to the early 2020s). The library was built by means of the immunoSEQ multiplex PCR assay. Not all clones reach the TCRdb copy of this immuneACCESS table, which keeps in-frame sequences only. Checked studies attribute under half of the gap to unresolved V genes and leave the rest unexplained. The table for this sample lists about 2.4 million clones; 80% to 95% of them were counted only once. The leading ten clones occupy 0.36% of the sample. The source material was naive CD4+ T cells from PBMCs. The cell subset or site label, as the study defines it: CD45RA+ positively selected. The receptors originated from a man between 18 and 29 years old in good health. Some clones in this sample may be carry-over from other donors' samples.

The gene calls are TRBV28 and TRBJ2-3; D unclear. Trimming took 2 bases from V and 0 from J, leaving 9 bases between them. Per the germline V gene, CDR1 is MDHEN and CDR2 is SYDVKM. The CDR3 loop spans 15 amino acids. This chain's CDR3 is CASSLETPSTDTQYF. The CDR3 coding sequence is TGTGCCAGCAGTTTAGAGACCCCTAGCACAGATACGCAGTATTTT.

This clone has a single count. This rearrangement joins TRBV29-1 to TRBJ1-2; a weak D match, TRBD1 (6 bases). Germline V gene lookup returns CDR1 SQVTM and CDR2 ANQGSEA. V was shortened by 4 bases and J by 4 bases, with 13 bases between the two germline ends. This CDR3 region has 13 residues. In DNA form, the CDR3 reads TGCAGCGTTGTTCGGCGGGGGGCCTATGGCTACACCTTC. This sequence encodes CSVVRRGAYGYTF.

The chain carries TRBV28 and TRBJ2-4, with D possibly matching TRBD1 (5 bases). CDR3 length: 16 amino acids. Trimming took off 3 bases at V and 2 bases at J, with 14 bases between the two ends. Per the germline V gene, CDR1 is MDHEN and CDR2 is SYDVKM. The CDR3 loop reads CASSLAQGYSKNIQYF. The DNA of the CDR3 is TGTGCCAGCAGTTTGGCTCAGGGTTACTCCAAAAACATTCAGTACTTC. The variable domain in full, completed from reference TRBV28 and TRBJ2-4, reads DVKVTQSSRYLVKRTGEKVFLECVQDMDHENMFWYRQDPGLGLRLIYFSYDVKMKEKGDIPEGYSVSREKKERFSLILESASTNQTSMYLCASSLAQGYSKNIQYFGAGTRLSVL.

The chain couples TRBV29-1 to TRBJ1-3; D is unresolved. Germline V gene lookup returns CDR1 SQVTM and CDR2 ANQGSEA. The CDR3 has 13 residues. V lost 3 bases and J 2 bases, leaving 8 bases between the germline ends. For the CDR3, the DNA is TGCAGCGTTGATCAGGCGCCTGGAAACACCATATATTTT. Translated: CSVDQAPGNTIYF. The full variable domain, completed using reference TRBV29-1 and TRBJ1-3, is SAVISQKPSRDICQRGTSLTIQCQVDSQVTMMFWYRQQPGQSLTLIATANQGSEATYESGFVIDKFPISRPNLTFSTLTVSNMSPEDSSIYLCSVDQAPGNTIYFGEGSWLTVV.

V gene TRBV5-1 combines with J gene TRBJ2-3; D is undetermined. V was shortened by 4 bases and J by 2 bases, with 8 bases between the two germline ends. The CDR3 contains 13 residues. Germline V gene lookup returns CDR1 SGHRS and CDR2 YFSETQ. The CDR3 loop reads CASSQGLTDTQYF. Here the CDR3 DNA reads TGCGCCAGCAGCCAAGGCCTCACAGATACGCAGTATTTT. Full variable domain (outside the CDR3, taken from reference TRBV5-1 and TRBJ2-3): KAGVTQTPRYLIKTRGQQVTLSCSPISGHRSVSWYQQTPGQGLQFLFEYFSETQRNKGNFPGRFSGRQFSNSRSEMNVSTLELGDSALYLCASSQGLTDTQYFGPGTRLTVL.